Included here is one T cell receptor beta chain sequence, with context. One entry per CDR3 protein, without DNA, is what TCRdb gives after re-calling the 5' RACE reads. Its clone listing holds just over 300,000 distinct CDR3 sequences. The data are from a study of monozygotic twins with inflammatory bowel disease. The CDR3 contains 15 residues. Sequencing used blood. The origin of this receptor is a human donor with ulcerative colitis or Crohn's disease, or a healthy co-twin of an affected twin (not recorded which). The genes are TRBV12-3 or TRBV12-4 and TRBJ2-1; TCRdb calls TRBD1, which cannot be checked without DNA. CDR3 protein: CASSSGTGVMDEQFF.